Listed below are T cell receptor beta chains from one sample, sequenced in a study of OX40 agonist ivuxolimab in advanced cancers. TCRdb's table, derived via immunoSEQ multiplex PCR, lists solely in-frame clones and lacks some. The table lists about 74,000 clones, under 95% of them singletons, with 5% to 6.5% in the top ten. The sequences come from CD4+ or CD8+ T cells sorted from blood, collected in a trial of the OX40 agonist ivuxolimab. These receptors came from an adult with an advanced solid tumor such as melanoma, head and neck, liver or kidney cancer. Each CDR3 is given with its conserved first and last residue. Each record gives: clone size, V gene, J gene, D gene, CDR3 DNA, CDR3 protein. A D gene is named only where the DNA matches it firmly. Some rows mark clone size as missing; the rest say once, few, many or name a class of expanded clone.

clone size: .; V gene: TRBV19; J gene: TRBJ2-2; D gene: TRBD2; CDR3 DNA: TGTGCCAGTAGTATGGGGCCAGCGGGGGGGCCCGGGGAGCTGTTTTTT; CDR3 protein: CASSMGPAGGPGELFF
clone size: .; V gene: TRBV7-9; J gene: TRBJ1-5; D gene: .; CDR3 DNA: TGTGCCAGCAGCCGAGAGACACAGAATCAGCCCCAGCATTTT; CDR3 protein: CASSRETQNQPQHF
clone size: .; V gene: TRBV4-3; J gene: TRBJ2-5; D gene: TRBD2; CDR3 DNA: TGCGCCAGCAGCCGGGGGACTAGCGGGAGATCTCAAGAGACCCAGTACTTC; CDR3 protein: CASSRGTSGRSQETQYF
clone size: .; V gene: TRBV19; J gene: TRBJ2-1; D gene: TRBD2; CDR3 DNA: TGTGCCAGTAGTATTGGGCAGCGGGGGTACAATGAGCAGTTCTTC; CDR3 protein: CASSIGQRGYNEQFF
clone size: .; V gene: TRBV6-6; J gene: TRBJ1-5; D gene: .; CDR3 DNA: TGTGCCAGCAGTTACGGGCCAACTACTCAGCCCCAGCATTTT; CDR3 protein: CASSYGPTTQPQHF
clone size: once; V gene: TRBV5-4; J gene: TRBJ2-1; D gene: TRBD2; CDR3 DNA: TGTGCCAGCAGCTTAATAGAAGCGGGGTTCAACAATGAGCAGTTCTTC; CDR3 protein: CASSLIEAGFNNEQFF
clone size: .; V gene: TRBV6-5; J gene: TRBJ2-1; D gene: .; CDR3 DNA: TGTGCCAGCAGTTGGGGAAGGAACAATGAGCAGTTCTTC; CDR3 protein: CASSWGRNNEQFF
clone size: .; V gene: TRBV5-4; J gene: TRBJ2-3; D gene: .; CDR3 DNA: TGTGCCAGCACCGACGGAGTAAGTCCTAGCACAGATACGCAGTATTTT; CDR3 protein: CASTDGVSPSTDTQYF
clone size: .; V gene: TRBV6-6; J gene: TRBJ2-7; D gene: .; CDR3 DNA: TGTGCCAGCAGTTACTCTAGGTTGCACTACGAGCAGTACTTC; CDR3 protein: CASSYSRLHYEQYF
clone size: .; V gene: TRBV18; J gene: TRBJ2-5; D gene: TRBD1; CDR3 DNA: TGTGCCTCAAATATCCGGGACAGACAAGAGACCCAGTACTTC; CDR3 protein: CASNIRDRQETQYF
clone size: .; V gene: TRBV4-3; J gene: TRBJ2-5; D gene: .; CDR3 DNA: TGCGCCAGCAGCCAAGCAGGCGAAGAGACCCAGTACTTC; CDR3 protein: CASSQAGEETQYF
clone size: .; V gene: TRBV7-9; J gene: TRBJ2-2; D gene: .; CDR3 DNA: TGTGCCAGCAGCCATAGGGACAACCCCTTAGCTTTCGTGACCGGGGAGCTGTTTTTT; CDR3 protein: CASSHRDNPLAFVTGELFF
clone size: .; V gene: TRBV28; J gene: TRBJ2-1; D gene: TRBD2; CDR3 DNA: TGTGCCAGCAGTTCCGGGACTAGCGACTACAATGAGCAGTTCTTC; CDR3 protein: CASSSGTSDYNEQFF
clone size: .; V gene: TRBV19; J gene: TRBJ1-1; D gene: TRBD1; CDR3 DNA: TGTGCCAGTAGTACCTATACAGGGGCGAACACTGAAGCTTTCTTT; CDR3 protein: CASSTYTGANTEAFF
clone size: .; V gene: TRBV7-9; J gene: TRBJ2-1; D gene: TRBD1; CDR3 DNA: TGTGCCAGCAGCTTAGCGACCGGGACAGGACTATCCAATGAGCAGTTCTTC; CDR3 protein: CASSLATGTGLSNEQFF
clone size: .; V gene: TRBV19; J gene: TRBJ2-5; D gene: TRBD1; CDR3 DNA: TGTGCCAGTAGTATAACGGGGACAGGGGGTACCCAGTACTTC; CDR3 protein: CASSITGTGGTQYF
clone size: .; V gene: TRBV9; J gene: TRBJ2-2; D gene: .; CDR3 DNA: TGTGCCAGCAGCGTAGCTTGGGCTAGCGTAACGAACACCGGGGAGCTGTTTTTT; CDR3 protein: CASSVAWASVTNTGELFF
clone size: once; V gene: TRBV18; J gene: TRBJ2-1; D gene: .; CDR3 DNA: TGTGCCAGCTCACCCGAGGACTTATCCTACAATGAGCAGTTCTTC; CDR3 protein: CASSPEDLSYNEQFF
clone size: .; V gene: TRBV11-2; J gene: TRBJ2-1; D gene: TRBD2; CDR3 DNA: TGTGCCAGCAGCCGGAGAAATTCGGGAGGGGATGAGCAGTTCTTC; CDR3 protein: CASSRRNSGGDEQFF
clone size: .; V gene: TRBV27; J gene: TRBJ2-1; D gene: TRBD2; CDR3 DNA: TGTGCCAGCAGTTTTACCGGGACTAGCGGGAATGAGCAGTTCTTC; CDR3 protein: CASSFTGTSGNEQFF
clone size: .; V gene: TRBV29-1; J gene: TRBJ1-1; D gene: .; CDR3 DNA: TGCAGCACCACCCTTCGGACTGAGGAAGCTTTCTTT; CDR3 protein: CSTTLRTEEAFF
clone size: .; V gene: TRBV6-5; J gene: TRBJ1-1; D gene: .; CDR3 DNA: TGTGCCAGCAGTTACGGGGTCAGGGAGTATGCTTTCTTT; CDR3 protein: CASSYGVREYAFF
clone size: medium-sized; V gene: TRBV6-4; J gene: TRBJ2-1; D gene: .; CDR3 DNA: TGTGCCAGCAGCCCGACAGAGAGCTCCTACAATGAGCAGTTCTTC; CDR3 protein: CASSPTESSYNEQFF
clone size: .; V gene: TRBV7-9; J gene: TRBJ2-3; D gene: .; CDR3 DNA: TGTGCCAGCAGCGACAGGAGAAGCACAGATACGCAGTATTTT; CDR3 protein: CASSDRRSTDTQYF
clone size: .; V gene: TRBV19; J gene: TRBJ2-1; D gene: TRBD1; CDR3 DNA: TGTGCCAGTAGCGAACCGGGACAGGAGGCTTCGAATGAGCAGTTCTTC; CDR3 protein: CASSEPGQEASNEQFF
clone size: .; V gene: TRBV25-1; J gene: TRBJ2-1; D gene: TRBD1; CDR3 DNA: TGTGCCAGCAGTCTCCAACAGGGGAGCTCCTACAATGAGCAGTTCTTC; CDR3 protein: CASSLQQGSSYNEQFF
clone size: .; V gene: TRBV30; J gene: TRBJ2-3; D gene: TRBD1; CDR3 DNA: TGTGCCTGGGGACAGGGAGTGGATGGGACAGATACGCAGTATTTT; CDR3 protein: CAWGQGVDGTDTQYF
clone size: .; V gene: TRBV7-8; J gene: TRBJ1-5; D gene: .; CDR3 DNA: TGTGCCAGCAGCTTCGGACGGAAGAATCAGCCCCAGCATTTT; CDR3 protein: CASSFGRKNQPQHF
clone size: .; V gene: TRBV6-5; J gene: TRBJ1-1; D gene: .; CDR3 DNA: TGTGCCAGCAGTTACCAGGACAGTTTTGTGACTGAAGCTTTCTTT; CDR3 protein: CASSYQDSFVTEAFF
clone size: .; V gene: TRBV4-1; J gene: TRBJ2-7; D gene: .; CDR3 DNA: TGCGCCAGCAGCCAAGATGGTACGACAGAGCAGTACTTC; CDR3 protein: CASSQDGTTEQYF
clone size: .; V gene: TRBV7-9; J gene: TRBJ1-1; D gene: .; CDR3 DNA: TGTGCCAGCAGCTTCGGGACGGGAGCTTTCTTT; CDR3 protein: CASSFGTGAFF
clone size: .; V gene: TRBV28; J gene: TRBJ2-1; D gene: .; CDR3 DNA: TGTGCCAGCTCCTCTTCCGGGACACCTCCTTACAATGAGCAGTTCTTC; CDR3 protein: CASSSSGTPPYNEQFF
clone size: .; V gene: TRBV7-3; J gene: TRBJ2-1; D gene: TRBD2; CDR3 DNA: TGTGCCAGCAGCTTAAATGCGGGAGTCTACAATGAGCAGTTCTTC; CDR3 protein: CASSLNAGVYNEQFF
clone size: .; V gene: TRBV18; J gene: TRBJ1-3; D gene: .; CDR3 DNA: TGTGCCAGCTCACTGGGGAACCCGCTTGCCCAGGTCTACTCTGGAAACACCATATATTTT; CDR3 protein: CASSLGNPLAQVYSGNTIYF
clone size: .; V gene: TRBV4-3; J gene: TRBJ2-1; D gene: .; CDR3 DNA: TGCGCCAGCAGCCAAGACAGCGGCGGTAGCTCCTACAATGAGCAGTTCTTC; CDR3 protein: CASSQDSGGSSYNEQFF